The 2 T cell receptor beta chains presented below share a single source sample, sequenced in a study of blood T cell repertoires in COVID-19. Produced via immunoSEQ multiplex PCR; TCRdb's table is partial and in-frame only. The table lists roughly 350,000 clones, around 84% of them singletons. Source material: peripheral blood. These receptors were taken from a woman younger than 30 with acute or convalescent COVID-19.

The CDR3 protein is CASSELWTEGTQYF. The CDR3, as DNA: TGTGCCAGCAGTGAACTTTGGACGGAGGGGACCCAGTACTTC. The chain couples TRBV2 to TRBJ2-5; perhaps TRBD2 as D (6 bases). There are 14 residues in the CDR3. Looked up from germline, CDR1 is SNHLY and CDR2 is FYNNEI. Deletions cut 2 bases from V and 7 bases from J, with 14 bases between.

The chain is built from TRBV6-5 and TRBJ1-1; D gene unclear. Germline CDR1 MNHEY, CDR2 SVGAGI. V dropped 2 bases and J dropped 1 base, with 5 bases sitting between them. This CDR3 region has 13 residues. CDR3 nucleotides: TGTGCCAGCAGTTACGCGGGGAACACTGAAGCTTTCTTT. Translating it yields CASSYAGNTEAFF.